This T cell receptor beta chain derives from a study of CD8 T cells in ankylosing spondylitis. Study-wide results and caveats: Disease-linked clones reportedly concentrated significantly in matched ankylosing spondylitis synovial fluid. Certain motif variants had earlier appeared in reactive arthritis synovial fluid and blood. About 8 highly homologous variants made up a TCR beta motif that seemed to typify ankylosing spondylitis blood.

Quantitative 5'-RACE with molecular barcodes generated TCR beta libraries. TCRdb independently ran MiXCR on the 5' RACE reads; one entry per CDR3 protein. The table includes approximately 500,000 distinct CDR3 sequences, 9.5% to 15% detected once. This CDR3 contains 14 residues. Germline-derived CDR1 and CDR2 are SGHRS and YFSETQ. V was shortened by 7 bases and J by 8 bases, with 19 bases between the two germline ends. This clonotype was counted at least ten times. Its antigen is undetermined. The TCR was taken from a male donor with ankylosing spondylitis. The rearrangement links TRBV5-1 to TRBJ2-1; D is perhaps TRBD1 (6 bases). The sample comprised blood, either unsorted or a sorted T cell fraction (not recorded which). The CDR3 spells CASLRGPDPDEQFF. In nucleotides, the CDR3 is TGCGCCAGCCTCAGGGGACCCGACCCGGATGAGCAGTTCTTC.